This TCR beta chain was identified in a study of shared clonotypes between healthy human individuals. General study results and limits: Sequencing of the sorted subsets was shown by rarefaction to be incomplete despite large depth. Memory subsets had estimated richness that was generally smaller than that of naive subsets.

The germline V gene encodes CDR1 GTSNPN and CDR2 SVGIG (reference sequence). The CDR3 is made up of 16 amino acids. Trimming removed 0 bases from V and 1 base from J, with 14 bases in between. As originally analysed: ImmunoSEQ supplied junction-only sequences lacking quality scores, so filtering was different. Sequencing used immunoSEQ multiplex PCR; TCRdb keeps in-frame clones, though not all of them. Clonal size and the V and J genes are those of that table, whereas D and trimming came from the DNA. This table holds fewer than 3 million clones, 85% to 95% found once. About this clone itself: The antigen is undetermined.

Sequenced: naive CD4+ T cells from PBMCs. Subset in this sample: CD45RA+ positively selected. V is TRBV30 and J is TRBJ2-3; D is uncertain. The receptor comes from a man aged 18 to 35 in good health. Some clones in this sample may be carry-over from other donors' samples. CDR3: CAWSVGPHSRTDTQYF. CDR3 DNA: TGTGCCTGGAGTGTAGGGCCCCACTCCCGCACAGATACGCAGTATTTT.